This T cell receptor beta chain was obtained from a study of blood T cells in healthy people across ages. This CDR3 has 13 residues. V shed 3 bases and J shed 15 bases, with 19 bases lying between them. Germline values: CDR1 SGDLS, CDR2 YYNGEE. The second PCR ran about 6 to 11 cycles with a sample-barcoded 5' primer and J-beta primers. TCRdb re-derived calls from the 5' RACE reads in MiXCR, one entry per CDR3 protein. The sample shows about 1 million distinct CDR3 sequences, 40% to 55% of them seen only once. Source material: blood. The clonotype originates from a woman aged 55-70 years in good health. This chain connects TRBV9 to TRBJ2-4; D is perhaps TRBD1 or TRBD2 (6 bases each). CDR3 residues: CASSEGGNPAMYF. CDR3 nucleotides: TGTGCCAGCAGCGAGGGGGGAAACCCCGCTATGTACTTC.